Included here is one T cell receptor (beta chain) sequence, with context. This CDR3 is 13 amino acids long. V lost 3 bases and J 3 bases, leaving 5 bases between the germline ends. Germline CDR1 is ENHRY and CDR2 is SYGVKD. These data belong to a study of T cell changes during pregnancy in multiple sclerosis. The assay was immunoSEQ multiplex PCR, and TCRdb's table has in-frame clones only and misses some. The table has tens of thousands of clones, more than 85% seen once; the top ten hold 2.5% to 3%. This chain uses TRBV10-3 with TRBJ1-4; D is unclear. The origin of this receptor is a female donor with multiple sclerosis, enrolled in a pregnancy study. The material sequenced was peripheral blood, taken in the first trimester of pregnancy. The DNA for the CDR3 is TGTGCCATCAGTGACAGATCTAATGAAAAACTGTTTTTT. It yields the protein CAISDRSNEKLFF.